This TCR beta chain was sequenced in a study of blood T cell repertoires in COVID-19. Libraries were prepared by immunoSEQ multiplex PCR; TCRdb keeps only in-frame clonotypes and omits some of them. The table lists 60,000 or so clones, 85% of them singletons, with about 18% in the top ten. Per the germline V gene, CDR1 is LNHDA and CDR2 is SQIVND (reference sequence). Trimming took 3 bases from V and 0 from J, leaving 9 bases between them. The CDR3 contains 14 residues. The chain couples TRBV19 to TRBJ2-7; tentative D call: TRBD1 (5 bases). This clonotype originated in a human donor in a cohort sampled during active COVID-19. Sequencing used peripheral blood. The CDR3 region is CASSIRQTSYEQYF. The DNA of the CDR3 is TGTGCCAGTAGTATTCGACAGACCTCCTACGAGCAGTACTTC.